The T cell receptor (beta chain) under discussion was sequenced for a study of blood T cell repertoires in COVID-19. At the level of the study: Sites in the United States, Italy and Spain provided acute and convalescent COVID-19 samples.

The method was immunoSEQ multiplex PCR; TCRdb's version includes in-frame clones alone and lacks a portion of them. Here the sample spans 110,000 or so clones, about 76% being singletons. The clonotype was recovered from a man older than 75 with acute or convalescent COVID-19. Source material: peripheral blood.

CDR3 protein: CASSPRRGINSGNTIYF. Here the CDR3 DNA reads TGTGCCAGCTCACCACGGAGGGGAATAAACTCTGGAAACACCATATATTTT. The chain is built from TRBV18 and TRBJ1-3; D possibly corresponds to TRBD1 (5 bases). V gave up 1 base and J gave up 0 bases, with 13 bases separating them. The V gene's germline CDR1 is KGHSH and CDR2 LQKENI. This CDR3 contains 17 residues.